This paragraph reports one T cell receptor (beta chain). The antigen remains unidentified. The data stem from a study of beta chain features in type 1 diabetes. Study summary: There were around 100,000,000 sorted cells examined across all samples. Study-wide points: Compared with healthy donors, patients appeared to share more similar naive, central memory and regulatory TCRB repertoires. Among patients with Type 1 diabetes, TCRB CDR3s were moderately but significantly shorter in every one of the four CD4+ subsets.

V lost 3 bases to trimming and J lost 0 bases, with 14 bases between them. The germline gives CDR1 GTSNPN, CDR2 SVGIG (reference sequence). This CDR3 spans 15 amino acids. Based on CD45RO/CCR7/CD25/CD127/CD95/CD27, CD4+ regulatory, stem cell-like memory, naive and central memory cells were sorted. Each sorted fraction was over 95% pure. Since all of the isolated RNA was reverse transcribed, expressed TCRB transcripts were what got sequenced. The protocol was immunoSEQ multiplex PCR, while the TCRdb copy is restricted to in-frame clones and leaves out a portion. The data show 160,000 or so clones, 7% to 9.5% seen once.

Sequenced: central memory CD4+ T cells from blood. The chain uses TRBV30 and TRBJ1-2, with D perhaps TRBD1 (6 bases). This TCR derives from a woman between 25 and 40 years old with type 1 diabetes. The CDR3 protein is CAWSYPGQTNYGYTF. The CDR3, as DNA: TGTGCCTGGAGCTACCCCGGACAGACTAACTATGGCTACACCTTC.